This TCR beta chain is drawn from a study of T-cell reconstitution after alpha-beta-depleted transplantation in children (dated by TCRdb to the mid-2010s). The study in broad terms: Using TCR repertoire profiling, the study quantitatively followed how T-cell immune reconstitution unfolded in children after TCRalphabeta/CD19-depleted allogeneic hematopoietic cell transplantation. Beyond this particular receptor, the publication reports: In some patients, the high TCRbeta diversity seen at day 60 was put down to recipient T cells and intrathymic progenitors that had survived conditioning. The frequencies of hyperexpanded clones fell over the following months, and after one year, T-cell counts and TCRbeta diversity were mostly attributed to newly produced T cells. The apparently early recovery of alphabetaT-cell counts about two months after transplant reportedly depended on only several hundred rapidly expanded clones that came from non-depleted graft cells.

Many counts were recorded for this clonotype. Its antigen is not yet known. No much larger clone is present one base from it, and per-base qualities are unavailable. The treatment or condition label of this sample denotes: allogeneic hematopoietic cell transplantation with graft depleted of TCRalphabeta T cells and CD19 B cells. The transplant recipients were children given TCRalphabeta/CD19-depleted allogeneic hematopoietic cell grafts. Libraries were constructed by PCR. Sequencing was performed on an Illumina HiSeq 2500. Molecular barcoding was employed in the preparation of TCR libraries, with unique molecular identifiers being used to normalize TCRbeta repertoire quantification. In-frame beta chains were kept once TCRdb had trimmed the public reads at Q25 with fastp and called clones with MiXCR. Each CDR3 protein appears once, grouped with its most common genes and DNA. This sample holds around 700,000 distinct CDR3 sequences; over 10% were observed only once. Together, the top ten hold about 0.79% of the sample.

The cysteine opens and the phenylalanine closes a CDR3 of 14 amino acids. Just the 42-base CDR3 DNA is kept, in frame starting at base 1. Trimming removed 6 bases from V and 0 bases from J, leaving 14 bases between the germline ends. According to the germline V gene (reference sequence), CDR1 reads DFQATT and CDR2 reads SNEGSKA. The sample was PBMCs, taken before TCRalphabeta/CD19-depleted stem cell transplant. In this chain, TRBV20-1 is recombined with TRBJ1-2; the D gene identity is not certain. The TCR was taken from a girl aged 2-10 years with congenital amegakaryocytic thrombocytopenia, due to receive a stem cell transplant. In nucleotides, the sequence is TGCAGTGCCCCGGTCGCGTTAGCTAACTATGGCTACACCTTC. The encoded protein is CSAPVALANYGYTF.